This T cell receptor beta chain was documented in a study of T cells after yellow fever vaccination. This CDR3 is built from 16 residues. Germline V gene lookup returns CDR1 MNHEY and CDR2 SVGAGI. Trimming pared 0 bases from V and 6 bases from J, leaving 16 bases between. Of note for this clonotype: Its target is unknown.

UMIs and a universal primer site were added when TCR cDNA was made by 5'RACE template switching. MiXCR was run by TCRdb on the 5' RACE reads, yielding one entry per CDR3 protein. Counted here are under 550,000 distinct CDR3 sequences, roughly 22% occurring once; the ten biggest clones make up about 16%. Overall study results and limits: Only a small proportion of the clonotypes turned up in both the CD4 and the CD8 compartments, likely arising from convergent recombination. By day 5 rather than day 15, the secondary response had peaked, though it was weaker.

This receptor was identified in a man aged 18 to 29 who received the YFV17D yellow fever vaccine. The chain has TRBV6-5 and TRBJ2-3; D remains ambiguous. This material consisted of PBMCs, taken approximately 20 days after the first yellow fever vaccination. CDR3 DNA sequence: TGTGCCAGCAGTTACTCCCGGCTAGGCGGTGACGATACGCAGTATTTT. Amino acid sequence: CASSYSRLGGDDTQYF.